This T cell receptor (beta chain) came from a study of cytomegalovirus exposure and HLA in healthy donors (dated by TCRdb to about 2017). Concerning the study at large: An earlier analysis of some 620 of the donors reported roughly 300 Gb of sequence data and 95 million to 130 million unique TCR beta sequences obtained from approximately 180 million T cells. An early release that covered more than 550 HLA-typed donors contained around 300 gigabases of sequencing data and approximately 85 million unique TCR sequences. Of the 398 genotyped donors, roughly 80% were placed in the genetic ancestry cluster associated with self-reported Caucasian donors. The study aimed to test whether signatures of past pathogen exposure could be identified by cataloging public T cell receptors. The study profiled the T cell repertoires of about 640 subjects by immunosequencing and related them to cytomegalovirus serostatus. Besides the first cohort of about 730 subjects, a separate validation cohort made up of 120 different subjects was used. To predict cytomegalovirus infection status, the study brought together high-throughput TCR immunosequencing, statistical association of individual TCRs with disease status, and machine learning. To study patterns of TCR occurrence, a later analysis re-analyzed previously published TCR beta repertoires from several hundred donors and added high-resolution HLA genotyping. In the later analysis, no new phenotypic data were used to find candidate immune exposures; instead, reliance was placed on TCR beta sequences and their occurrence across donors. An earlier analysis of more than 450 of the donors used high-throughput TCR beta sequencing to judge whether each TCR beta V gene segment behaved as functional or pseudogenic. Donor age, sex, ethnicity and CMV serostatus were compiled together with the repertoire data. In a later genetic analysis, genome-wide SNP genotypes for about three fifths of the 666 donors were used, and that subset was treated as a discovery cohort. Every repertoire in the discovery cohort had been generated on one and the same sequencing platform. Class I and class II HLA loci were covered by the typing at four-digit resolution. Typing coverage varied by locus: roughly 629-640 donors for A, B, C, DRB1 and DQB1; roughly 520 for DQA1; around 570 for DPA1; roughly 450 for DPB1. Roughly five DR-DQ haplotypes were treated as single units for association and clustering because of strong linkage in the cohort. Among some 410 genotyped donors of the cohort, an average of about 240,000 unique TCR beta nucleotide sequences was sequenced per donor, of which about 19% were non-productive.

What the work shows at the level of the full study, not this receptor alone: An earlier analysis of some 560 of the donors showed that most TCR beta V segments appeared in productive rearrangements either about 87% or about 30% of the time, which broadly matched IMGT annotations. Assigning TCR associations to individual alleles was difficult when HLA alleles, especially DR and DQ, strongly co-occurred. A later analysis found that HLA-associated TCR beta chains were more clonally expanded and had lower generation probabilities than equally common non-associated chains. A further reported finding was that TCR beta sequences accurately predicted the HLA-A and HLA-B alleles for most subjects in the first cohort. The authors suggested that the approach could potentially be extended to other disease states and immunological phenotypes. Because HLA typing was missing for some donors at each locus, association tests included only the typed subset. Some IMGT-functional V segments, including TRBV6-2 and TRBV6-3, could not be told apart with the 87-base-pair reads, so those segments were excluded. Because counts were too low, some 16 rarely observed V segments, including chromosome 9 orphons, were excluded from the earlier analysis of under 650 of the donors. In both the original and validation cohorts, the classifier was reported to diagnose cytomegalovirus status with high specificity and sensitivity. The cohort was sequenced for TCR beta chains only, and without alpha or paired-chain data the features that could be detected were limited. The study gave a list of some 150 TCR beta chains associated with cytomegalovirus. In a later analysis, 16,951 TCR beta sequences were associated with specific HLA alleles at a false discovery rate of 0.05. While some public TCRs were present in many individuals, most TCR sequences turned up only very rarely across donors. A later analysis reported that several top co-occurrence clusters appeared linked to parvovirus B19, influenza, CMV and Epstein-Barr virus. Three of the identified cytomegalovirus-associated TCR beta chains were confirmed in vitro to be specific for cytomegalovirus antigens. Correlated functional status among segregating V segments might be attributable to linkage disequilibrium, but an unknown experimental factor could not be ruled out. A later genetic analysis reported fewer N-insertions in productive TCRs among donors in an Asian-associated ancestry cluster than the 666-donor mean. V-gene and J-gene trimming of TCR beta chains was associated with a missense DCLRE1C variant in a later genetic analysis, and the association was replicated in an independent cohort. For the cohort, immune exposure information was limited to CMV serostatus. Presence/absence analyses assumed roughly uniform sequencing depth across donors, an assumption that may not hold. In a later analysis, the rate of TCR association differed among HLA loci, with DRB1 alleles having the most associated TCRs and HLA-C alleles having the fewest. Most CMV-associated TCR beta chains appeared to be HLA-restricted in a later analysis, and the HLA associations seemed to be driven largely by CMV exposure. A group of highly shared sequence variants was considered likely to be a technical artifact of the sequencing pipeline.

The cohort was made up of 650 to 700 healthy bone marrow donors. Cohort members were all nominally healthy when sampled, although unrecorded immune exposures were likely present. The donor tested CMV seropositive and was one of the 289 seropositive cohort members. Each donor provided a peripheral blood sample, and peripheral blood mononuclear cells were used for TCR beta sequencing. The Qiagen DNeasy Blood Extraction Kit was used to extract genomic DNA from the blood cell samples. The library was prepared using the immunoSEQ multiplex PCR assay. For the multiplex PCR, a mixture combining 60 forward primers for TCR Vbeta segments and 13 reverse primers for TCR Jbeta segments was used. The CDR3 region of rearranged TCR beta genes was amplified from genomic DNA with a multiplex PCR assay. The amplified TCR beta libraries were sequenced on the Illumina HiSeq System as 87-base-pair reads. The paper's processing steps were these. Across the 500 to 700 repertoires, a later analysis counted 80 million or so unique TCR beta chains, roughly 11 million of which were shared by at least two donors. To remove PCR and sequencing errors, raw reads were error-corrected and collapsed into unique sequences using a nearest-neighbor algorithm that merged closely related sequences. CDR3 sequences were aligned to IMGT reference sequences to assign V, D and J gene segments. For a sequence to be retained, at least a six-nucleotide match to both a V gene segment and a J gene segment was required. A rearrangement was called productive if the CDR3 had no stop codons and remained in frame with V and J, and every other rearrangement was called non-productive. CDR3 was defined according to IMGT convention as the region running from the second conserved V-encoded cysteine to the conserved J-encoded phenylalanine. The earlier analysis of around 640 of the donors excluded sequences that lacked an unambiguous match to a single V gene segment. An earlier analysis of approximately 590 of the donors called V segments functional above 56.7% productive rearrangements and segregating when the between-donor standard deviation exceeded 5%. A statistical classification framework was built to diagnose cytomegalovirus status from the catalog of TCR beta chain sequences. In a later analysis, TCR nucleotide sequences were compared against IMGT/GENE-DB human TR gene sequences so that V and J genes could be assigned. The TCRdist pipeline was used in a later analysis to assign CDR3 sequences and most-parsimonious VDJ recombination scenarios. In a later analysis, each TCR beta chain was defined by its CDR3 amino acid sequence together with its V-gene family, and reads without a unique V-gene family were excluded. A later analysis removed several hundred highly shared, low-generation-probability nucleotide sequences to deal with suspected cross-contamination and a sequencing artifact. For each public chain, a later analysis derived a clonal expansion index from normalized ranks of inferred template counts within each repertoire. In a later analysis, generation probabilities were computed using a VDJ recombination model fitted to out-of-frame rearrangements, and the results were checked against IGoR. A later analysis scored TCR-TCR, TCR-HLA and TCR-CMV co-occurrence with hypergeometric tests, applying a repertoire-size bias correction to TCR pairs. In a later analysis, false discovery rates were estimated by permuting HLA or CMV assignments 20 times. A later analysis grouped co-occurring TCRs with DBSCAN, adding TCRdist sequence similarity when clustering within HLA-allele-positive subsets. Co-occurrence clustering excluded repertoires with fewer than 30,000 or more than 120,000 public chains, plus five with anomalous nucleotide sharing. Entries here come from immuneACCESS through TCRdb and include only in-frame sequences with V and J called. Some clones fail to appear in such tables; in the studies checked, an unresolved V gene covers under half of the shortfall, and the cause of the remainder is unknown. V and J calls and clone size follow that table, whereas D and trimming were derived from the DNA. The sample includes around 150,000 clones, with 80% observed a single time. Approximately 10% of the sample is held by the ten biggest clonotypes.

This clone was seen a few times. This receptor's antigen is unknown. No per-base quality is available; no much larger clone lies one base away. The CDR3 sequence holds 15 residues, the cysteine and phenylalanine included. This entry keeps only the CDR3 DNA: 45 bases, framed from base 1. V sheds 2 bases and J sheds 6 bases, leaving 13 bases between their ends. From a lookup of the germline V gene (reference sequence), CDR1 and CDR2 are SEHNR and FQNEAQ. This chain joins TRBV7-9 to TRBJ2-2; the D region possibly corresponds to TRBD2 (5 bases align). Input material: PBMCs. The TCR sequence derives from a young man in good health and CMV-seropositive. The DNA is TGTGCCAGCAGCTTAACCGCTGGGAGCCCCGGGGAGCTGTTTTTT. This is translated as CASSLTAGSPGELFF.